These 19 T cell receptor beta chains originate from one sample sequenced in a study of human T cells and chemical hapten exposure. Noted time point: patch test 1, 2 weeks after DPC sensitization. Noted treatment: therapeutic diphenylcyclopropenone sensitization with weekly scalp DPC. TCRdb re-analysed the RACE reads in MiXCR, keeping a single row per CDR3 protein. This sample carries about 74,000 distinct CDR3 sequences, more than 30% of them seen once, and the ten largest clones take nearly 9%. The starting material was whole blood, obtained in connection with sensitization to the hapten diphenylcyclopropenone (DPC). The source of these receptors is a man aged 35 to 55 with alopecia areata. Some clones in this sample may be carry-over from other donors' samples.

The chain is built from TRBV5-1 and TRBJ1-4; 8 nucleotides line up with TRBD1. CDR1 and CDR2 from the germline V gene are SGHRS and YFSETQ. Trimming removed 6 bases from V and 4 bases from J; junction bases left unmatched: 11. The length of the CDR3 is 16 residues. The CDR3 nucleotides read TGCGCCAGCAAGACAGGGGCCCTAACTTTTAATGAAAAACTGTTTTTT. The encoded protein is CASKTGALTFNEKLFF. The variable domain in full, with the rest retrieved from reference TRBV5-1 and TRBJ1-4, is KAGVTQTPRYLIKTRGQQVTLSCSPISGHRSVSWYQQTPGQGLQFLFEYFSETQRNKGNFPGRFSGRQFSNSRSEMNVSTLELGDSALYLCASKTGALTFNEKLFFGSGTQLSVL.

This clonotype was observed a handful of times. The chain links TRBV20-1 to TRBJ1-5, with TRBD1 matching over 7 bases. V lost 2 bases and J lost 2; bases outside the gene matches: 6. CDR3 length: 15 residues. The germline CDR1 and CDR2 sequences are DFQATT and SNEGSKA (reference sequence). CDR3 in DNA: TGCAGTGCTAGAAGGAGGGGGCGAGGCAATCAGCCCCAGCATTTT. It codes for CSARRRGRGNQPQHF.

This chain links TRBV6-1 with TRBJ1-1; D is unresolved. V was shortened by 5 bases and J by 5 bases, with 15 bases between the two germline ends. The germline CDR1 and CDR2 sequences are MNHNS and SASEGT. The CDR3 has 14 amino acids. In DNA, the CDR3 is TGTGCCAGCAGTTCTACAACCTCCCGGACTGAAGCTTTCTTT. Residues: CASSSTTSRTEAFF.

V and J are TRBV12-3 or TRBV12-4 and TRBJ2-2, with 11 bases matching TRBD2. This CDR3 region has 17 residues. Trimming removed 5 bases from V and 3 bases from J; junction bases left unmatched: 8. This CDR3 is CASSALAGGWDTGELFF. CDR3 sequence (DNA): TGTGCCAGCAGTGCCCTAGCGGGAGGCTGGGACACCGGGGAGCTGTTTTTT.

J is TRBJ2-3 and V is TRBV7-9; D is possibly TRBD2 (5 bases). The CDR3 loop spans 13 amino acids. From germline, CDR1 is SEHNR and CDR2 FQNEAQ (reference sequence). The ends were cut back, 5 bases at V and 7 bases at J, with 13 bases in the middle. CDR3 protein: CASSEFGENTQYF. CDR3 bases: TGTGCCAGCAGCGAGTTCGGGGAGAATACGCAGTATTTT.

This clonotype was seen only a few times. The chain links TRBV28 to TRBJ1-5; 10 nucleotides line up with TRBD1. The CDR3 is made up of 15 amino acids. Germline lookup yields CDR1 MDHEN and CDR2 SYDVKM. Germline trimming cut 5 bases from V and 4 bases from J; bases unmatched to any gene: 5. CDR3: CASSTRTGGNQPQHF. In nucleotides, the CDR3 is TGTGCCAGCAGTACCCGGACAGGGGGAAATCAGCCCCAGCATTTT. Full variable domain (rest looked up from reference TRBV28 and TRBJ1-5): DVKVTQSSRYLVKRTGEKVFLECVQDMDHENMFWYRQDPGLGLRLIYFSYDVKMKEKGDIPEGYSVSREKKERFSLILESASTNQTSMYLCASSTRTGGNQPQHFGDGTRLSIL.

This chain connects TRBV5-1 to TRBJ1-5; 7 nucleotides line up with TRBD1. Germline-derived CDR1 and CDR2 are SGHRS and YFSETQ. J gave up 6 bases and V 0 bases, and 6 bases lay outside the gene matches. This CDR3 contains 15 residues. CDR3 DNA sequence: TGCGCCAGCAGCTTGGTTGGGACAGAAGGTCAGCCCCAGCATTTT. It translates to CASSLVGTEGQPQHF.

This clonotype was recorded a few times. The V call is TRBV12-3 or TRBV12-4, the J call TRBJ2-7; TRBD2 agrees at 7 bases. The CDR3 has 12 amino acids. Trimming cost V 5 bases and J 7 bases; bases outside gene matches: 5. This CDR3 is CASSHMGGEQYF. CDR3 bases: TGTGCCAGCAGTCATATGGGAGGGGAGCAGTACTTC.

This sequence joins TRBV29-1 and TRBJ2-1; D is perhaps TRBD1 or TRBD2 (5 bases each). Germline values: CDR1 SQVTM, CDR2 ANQGSEA. V was shortened by 7 bases and J by 6 bases, with 16 bases between the two germline ends. The CDR3 length is 13 residues. The CDR3 DNA sequence: TGCAGCGCTCCCGGGGCGTTCCCCAATGAGCAGTTCTTC. This encodes CSAPGAFPNEQFF.

The chain is built from TRBV7-2 and TRBJ2-3; D remains ambiguous. There are 16 residues in the CDR3. Looked up from germline, CDR1 is SGHTA and CDR2 is FQGNSA. The V end was cut by 1 base, the J end by 0 bases, with 11 bases between. CDR3 region: CASSLGAKKSTDTQYF. CDR3 sequence (DNA): TGTGCCAGCAGCTTAGGGGCAAAAAAAAGCACAGATACGCAGTATTTT.

This clonotype was observed a few times. The chain carries TRBV3-1 and TRBJ1-6; D might be TRBD1 (6 bases). Germline-derived CDR1 and CDR2 are LGHDT and YNNKEL (reference sequence). Trimming pared 4 bases from V and 9 bases from J, leaving 19 bases between. There are 16 residues in the CDR3. CDR3 in DNA: TGTGCCAGCAGCCCTTCGAAACAGGGTAAAGGTTCACCCCTCCACTTT. Translated, it gives CASSPSKQGKGSPLHF.

This clonotype was seen more than once but under ten times. The chain recombines TRBV3-1 with TRBJ2-7, with D uncertain. V lost 0 bases to trimming and J lost 3 bases, with 12 bases between them. The germline CDR1 and CDR2 sequences are LGHDT and YNNKEL (reference sequence). This CDR3 spans 15 amino acids. CDR3 region: CASSQDGRFGYEQYF. The CDR3 DNA is TGTGCCAGCAGCCAAGATGGGCGATTTGGCTACGAGCAGTACTTC.

This chain connects TRBV28 to TRBJ2-7, with D possibly matching TRBD1 (5 bases). Germline V CDR1 and CDR2: MDHEN, SYDVKM. V dropped 5 bases and J dropped 12 bases, with 20 bases sitting between them. The CDR3 extends over 13 amino acids. The CDR3 bases are TGTGCCAGCAGTGCCACAGGACACAATCCCCCGTACTTC. Protein sequence: CASSATGHNPPYF.

CDR3 in amino acids: CSARMAGVGEQYF. The CDR3 DNA reads TGCAGTGCTAGAATGGCGGGAGTAGGCGAGCAGTACTTC. The chain links TRBV20-1 to TRBJ2-7, with 7 bases lining up with TRBD2. The CDR3 runs to 13 residues. The J segment lost 6 bases and the V segment lost 2 bases, leaving 7 bases of the junction unmatched. CDR1 DFQATT and CDR2 SNEGSKA come from the germline V gene (reference sequence).

The CDR3 DNA reads TGCAGTGCTAGGGTAGCGGGAGGCTACTCCTACAATGAGCAGTTCTTC. As protein: CSARVAGGYSYNEQFF. The J gene is TRBJ2-1, the V gene TRBV20-1, with 10 bases aligning to TRBD2. CDR3 length: 16 residues. V dropped 3 bases and J dropped 0; count of bases not matched to a gene: 5. The germline gives CDR1 DFQATT, CDR2 SNEGSKA (reference sequence).

This clonotype is a singleton in its sample. V usage is TRBV20-1 and J usage is TRBJ1-1, with D hard to call. The germline V and J ends were trimmed by 5 bases and 3 bases, with 16 bases remaining between them. CDR3 size: 14 residues. Germline CDR1 and CDR2: DFQATT and SNEGSKA (reference sequence). For the CDR3, the DNA is TGCAGTGCTCCTTCAACAACTCGAGACACTGAAGCTTTCTTT. Encoded protein: CSAPSTTRDTEAFF.

This clonotype was observed a single time. V and J are TRBV7-9 and TRBJ2-1; D is perhaps TRBD2 (5 bases). The germline V and J ends were trimmed by 3 bases and 7 bases, with 7 bases remaining between them. CDR1 and CDR2 from the germline V gene are SEHNR and FQNEAQ (reference sequence). The CDR3 runs 12 residues. The CDR3 loop is CASSLPGNEQFF. As DNA, the CDR3 is TGTGCCAGCAGCTTGCCGGGGAATGAGCAGTTCTTC.

The sample holds a few counts of this clonotype. V gene TRBV27 combines with J gene TRBJ2-6, with TRBD2 matching over 9 bases. The CDR3 contains 20 residues. In germline, CDR1 is MNHEY, CDR2 SMNVEV (reference sequence). The ends lost 3 bases at V and 0 bases at J; junction bases unmatched: 12. The CDR3 DNA sequence: TGTGCCAGCAGTTTGGGGATGGGGACTAGCCGTAACTCTGGGGCCAACGTCCTGACTTTC. Translating gives CASSLGMGTSRNSGANVLTF. Variable domain in full (rest from reference TRBV27 and TRBJ2-6): EAQVTQNPRYLITVTGKKLTVTCSQNMNHEYMSWYRQDPGLGLRQIYYSMNVEVTDKGDVPEGYKVSRKEKRNFPLILESPSPNQTSLYFCASSLGMGTSRNSGANVLTFGAGSRLTVL.

This chain links TRBV6-6 with TRBJ1-6, with 8 nucleotides matching TRBD1. The CDR3 loop spans 14 amino acids. Germline V gene data show CDR1 as MNHNY and CDR2 as SVGAGI (reference sequence). The V and J ends lost 5 bases and 10 bases, in that order; junction bases with no gene match: 7. This chain's CDR3 is CASSDTGGRSPLHF. The CDR3 nucleotides are TGTGCCAGCAGTGACACAGGGGGTCGATCACCCCTCCACTTT.